The rows below give T cell receptor beta chains drawn from one sample of a study of a mutant IDH1 vaccine in newly diagnosed glioma. Measured with immunoSEQ multiplex PCR; TCRdb has only the in-frame clones, and not every one. Among some 51,000 clones listed, about 83% were seen once. The sequencing used PBMCs, collected from a glioma patient treated with radiotherapy, temozolomide or both. These receptors all come from a woman aged 40 to 50 with glioma. Both conserved end residues are part of each CDR3. A D gene is named only where the DNA matches it firmly. For some rows the clone size is stated as once, few or many, or as a class when expanded; others skip it.

j_call | d_call | v_call | clone_size | cdr3_aa | cdr3_nt
TRBJ1-5 | . | TRBV27 | . | CASRVSQSSNQPQHF | TGTGCCAGCAGGGTCTCCCAGAGTAGCAATCAGCCCCAGCATTTT
TRBJ2-7 | TRBD2 | TRBV14 | once | CASSFSGGWNEQYF | TGTGCCAGCAGCTTTAGCGGGGGCTGGAACGAGCAGTACTTC
TRBJ1-6 | . | TRBV5-4 | . | CASSPGRYNSPLHF | TGTGCCAGCAGCCCCGGACGGTATAATTCACCCCTCCACTTT
TRBJ2-7 | TRBD2 | TRBV6-5 | once | CASSSGTSGGSYEQYF | TGTGCCAGCAGTTCCGGGACTAGCGGGGGTTCCTACGAGCAGTACTTC
TRBJ1-2 | . | TRBV6-5 | . | CASRGRVANYGYTF | TGTGCCAGCAGGGGACGGGTAGCTAACTATGGCTACACCTTC
TRBJ1-1 | . | TRBV30 | few | CAWSPLTEAFF | TGTGCCTGGAGCCCTTTGACTGAAGCTTTCTTT
TRBJ1-1 | . | TRBV5-1 | . | CASSLAGNTEAFF | TGCGCCAGCAGCTTGGCGGGGAACACTGAAGCTTTCTTT
TRBJ1-2 | . | TRBV6-1 | once | CASTGTTYGGYTF | TGTGCCAGCACCGGGACAACTTATGGTGGCTACACCTTC
TRBJ2-2 | TRBD1 | TRBV5-1 | . | CASSPKGQGLTGELFF | TGCGCCAGCAGCCCGAAGGGACAGGGGTTGACCGGGGAGCTGTTTTTT
TRBJ2-4 | TRBD1 | TRBV5-4 | . | CASSLEGGASKNIQYF | TGTGCCAGCAGCTTGGAAGGGGGCGCCTCCAAAAACATTCAGTACTTC
TRBJ2-7 | TRBD1 | TRBV6-5 | once | CASSRTGSPSGQYF | TGTGCCAGCAGCCGGACAGGCTCCCCGAGTGGGCAGTACTTC
TRBJ2-5 | TRBD2 | TRBV19 | . | CASTGLAGGIETQYF | TGTGCCAGTACGGGACTAGCGGGGGGAATTGAGACCCAGTACTTC
TRBJ2-5 | TRBD2 | TRBV9 | . | CASSESLAGGETQYF | TGTGCCAGCAGCGAGTCCCTAGCGGGGGGAGAGACCCAGTACTTC
TRBJ1-1 | . | TRBV21-1 | . | CASSKVHRVVAFF | TGTGCCAGCAGCAAAGTTCACAGGGTGGTAGCTTTCTTT
TRBJ1-2 | . | TRBV6-1 | . | CASSELREYRYGYTF | TGTGCCAGCAGTGAACTCAGGGAGTATCGCTATGGCTACACCTTC
TRBJ1-5 | . | TRBV18 | . | CASSPPGRTNQPQHF | TGTGCCAGCTCACCCCCGGGACGGACGAATCAGCCCCAGCATTTT
TRBJ2-1 | . | TRBV5-6 | . | CASSLKLATDEQFF | TGTGCCAGCAGCTTGAAGCTAGCGACCGATGAGCAGTTCTTC
TRBJ1-1 | TRBD1 | TRBV10-2 | . | CASRRQGASTEAFF | TGCGCCAGCAGGAGACAGGGGGCGAGCACTGAAGCTTTCTTT
TRBJ1-2 | . | TRBV6-5 | few | CASSPAGRSYGYTF | TGTGCCAGCAGTCCCGCGGGGCGGTCGTATGGCTACACCTTC
TRBJ2-2 | TRBD2 | TRBV9 | . | CASSVAGAGGGTGELFF | TGTGCCAGCAGCGTTGCGGGAGCGGGGGGAGGCACCGGGGAGCTGTTTTTT
TRBJ2-5 | TRBD2 | TRBV7-2 | . | CASSYNSGVTQETQYF | TGTGCCAGCAGCTACAATAGCGGGGTTACCCAAGAGACCCAGTACTTC
TRBJ2-1 | TRBD2 | TRBV6-1 | . | CASRTSGGNEQFF | TGTGCCAGCAGGACTAGCGGGGGTAATGAGCAGTTCTTC
TRBJ2-3 | TRBD2 | TRBV4-2 | . | CASSQDLGGATDTQYF | TGTGCCAGCAGCCAAGATCTCGGGGGGGCCACAGATACGCAGTATTTT
TRBJ2-5 | . | TRBV9 | . | CASSALGIRQETQYF | TGTGCCAGCAGCGCCCTGGGCATTAGGCAAGAGACCCAGTACTTC
TRBJ1-1 | . | TRBV5-1 | . | CASSLDSLEAFF | TGCGCCAGCAGCCTAGACAGTTTAGAAGCTTTCTTT
TRBJ2-7 | . | TRBV10-3 | . | CAIRGEGARYEQYF | TGTGCCATCAGGGGGGAGGGGGCGCGCTACGAGCAGTACTTC
TRBJ2-7 | . | TRBV10-3 | medium-sized | CASSGLYEQYF | TGTGCCTCATCTGGGCTTTACGAGCAGTACTTC
TRBJ1-1 | . | TRBV18 | . | CASSPLTGNTEAFF | TGTGCCAGCTCACCCTTGACAGGGAACACTGAAGCTTTCTTT
TRBJ2-1 | TRBD1 | TRBV12-5 | . | CASGLTLRDRVHNEQFF | TGTGCTAGTGGTTTGACCCTCCGGGACAGGGTCCACAATGAGCAGTTCTTC
TRBJ2-5 | TRBD2 | TRBV5-1 | . | CASSPTPGLAGEETQYF | TGCGCCAGCAGCCCGACCCCGGGACTAGCGGGGGAAGAGACCCAGTACTTC
TRBJ2-1 | . | TRBV6-1 | . | CASSAQRSSYNEQFF | TGTGCCAGCAGTGCCCAGCGGAGCTCCTACAATGAGCAGTTCTTC
TRBJ2-5 | TRBD1 | TRBV7-9 | . | CASSYGQGLETQYF | TGTGCCAGCAGTTATGGACAGGGACTAGAGACCCAGTACTTC
TRBJ2-2 | . | TRBV19 | . | CASRTGGPGTGELFF | TGTGCCAGTAGGACGGGGGGCCCGGGCACCGGGGAGCTGTTTTTT
TRBJ2-7 | TRBD1 | TRBV25-1 | . | CASSLGTGFEQYF | TGTGCCAGCTCTCTAGGGACAGGGTTCGAGCAGTACTTC
TRBJ2-2 | . | TRBV21-1 | . | CASGLRGSRGTGELFF | TGTGCATCCGGGCTTAGGGGGAGTCGAGGCACCGGGGAGCTGTTTTTT
TRBJ1-2 | . | TRBV14 | few | CASSRGPPANYGYTF | TGTGCCAGCAGCCGCGGACCACCCGCTAACTATGGCTACACCTTC
TRBJ1-5 | . | TRBV13 | medium-sized | CASSLGGQPQHF | TGTGCCAGCAGCTTAGGGGGACAGCCCCAGCATTTT
TRBJ2-5 | . | TRBV15 | . | CATSRVETQYF | TGTGCCACCAGCAGAGTTGAGACCCAGTACTTC
TRBJ2-1 | TRBD2 | TRBV15 | . | CATSRGLAGGGHEQFF | TGTGCCACCAGCAGGGGACTAGCGGGGGGCGGTCATGAGCAGTTCTTC